This TCR beta chain was sequenced in a study of cytomegalovirus exposure and HLA in healthy donors. Study results and limitations: Some highly shared sequence variants likely arose as a pipeline artifact.

The CDR3 has 12 residues. Germline CDR1 MDHEN, CDR2 SYDVKM. Trimming removed 6 bases from V and 1 base from J, with 4 bases in between. Details on this clone: Its specificity is not known.

PCR employed 60 Vbeta and 13 Jbeta primers. The repertoire was sequenced with immunoSEQ multiplex PCR; TCRdb's copy has only in-frame clones and lacks some. The sample shows roughly 150,000 clones, approximately 80% of them seen only once. The sequence was obtained from a young woman in good health and CMV-seronegative. The specimen was PBMCs. The chain recombines TRBV28 with TRBJ1-3; D remains unclear. This CDR3 reads CASRESGNTIYF. CDR3 sequence (DNA): TGTGCCAGCAGGGAGTCTGGAAACACCATATATTTT.